This T cell receptor (beta chain) stems from a study of identical twins. Study results and limitations: Invariant populations such as MAIT and iNKT cells could partly muddle zero-insertion analyses. Sequences that were beta out-of-frame showed weaker excess twin sharing.

The sample holds many counts of this clonotype. The antigen is unknown. CDR1 and CDR2 (germline): DFQATT, SNEGSKA (reference sequence). The CDR3 runs 13 residues. Trimming pared 3 bases from V and 6 bases from J, leaving 13 bases between. MiXCR, applied by TCRdb to the 5' RACE reads, yields one record per CDR3 protein. The sample lists roughly 540,000 distinct CDR3 sequences, 20% to 25% occurring once. The data also belong to a second study, concerning T cells expressing NK-cell markers. Turning to that study: Among eight sequenced donors, seven carried HCMV seropositivity while one was seronegative. Dominant NKG2C+ clonotypes made up about 1.0-7.0% of CD8+ T cells in several donors.

This clonotype was obtained from a woman under 30 in good health. Material for sequencing was CD4+ T cells sorted from blood. The chain combines TRBV20-1 with TRBJ2-3; D perhaps matches TRBD1 (6 bases). The CDR3 loop is CSASPWGLDTQYF. Written as DNA, the CDR3 is TGCAGTGCTAGTCCCTGGGGGCTTGATACGCAGTATTTT.